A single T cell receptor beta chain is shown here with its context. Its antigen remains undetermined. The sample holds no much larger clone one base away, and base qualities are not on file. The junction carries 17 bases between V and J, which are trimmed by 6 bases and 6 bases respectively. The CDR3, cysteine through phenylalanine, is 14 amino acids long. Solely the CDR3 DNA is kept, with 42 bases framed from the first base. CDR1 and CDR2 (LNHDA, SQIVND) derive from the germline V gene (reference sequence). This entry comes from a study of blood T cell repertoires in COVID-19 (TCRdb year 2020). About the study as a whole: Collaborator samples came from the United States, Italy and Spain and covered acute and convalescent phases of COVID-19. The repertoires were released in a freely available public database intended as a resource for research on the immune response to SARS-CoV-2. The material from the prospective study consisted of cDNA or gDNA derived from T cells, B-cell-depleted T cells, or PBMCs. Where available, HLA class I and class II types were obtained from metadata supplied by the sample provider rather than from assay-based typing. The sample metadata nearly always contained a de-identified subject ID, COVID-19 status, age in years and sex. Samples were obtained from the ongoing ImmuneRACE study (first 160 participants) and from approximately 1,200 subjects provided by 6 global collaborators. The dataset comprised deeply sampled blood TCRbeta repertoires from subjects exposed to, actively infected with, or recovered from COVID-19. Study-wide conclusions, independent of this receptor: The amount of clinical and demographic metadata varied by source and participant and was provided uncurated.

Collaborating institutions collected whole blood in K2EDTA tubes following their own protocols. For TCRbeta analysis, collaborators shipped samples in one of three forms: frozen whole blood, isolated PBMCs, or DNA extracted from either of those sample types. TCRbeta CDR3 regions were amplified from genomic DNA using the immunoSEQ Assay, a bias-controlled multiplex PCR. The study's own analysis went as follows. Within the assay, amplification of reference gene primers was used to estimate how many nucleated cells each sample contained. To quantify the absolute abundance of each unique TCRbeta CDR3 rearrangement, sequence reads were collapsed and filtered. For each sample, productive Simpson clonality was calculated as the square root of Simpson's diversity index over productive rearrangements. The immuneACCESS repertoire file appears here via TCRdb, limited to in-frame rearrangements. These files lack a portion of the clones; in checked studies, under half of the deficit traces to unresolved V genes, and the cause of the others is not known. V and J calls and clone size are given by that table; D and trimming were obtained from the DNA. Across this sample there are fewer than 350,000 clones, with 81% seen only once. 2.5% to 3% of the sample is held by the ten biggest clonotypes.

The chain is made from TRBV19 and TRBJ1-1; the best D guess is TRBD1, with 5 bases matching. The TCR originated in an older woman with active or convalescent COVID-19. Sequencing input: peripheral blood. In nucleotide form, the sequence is TGTGCCAGTAGCACAGGACCCGAGGCGGCTGAAGCTTTCTTT. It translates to CASSTGPEAAEAFF.